Described below is a single TCR beta chain sequence and its context. Its cognate antigen is unknown. TCRdb's copy holds only in-frame clones and misses some; the assay was immunoSEQ multiplex PCR. The profile covers approximately 180,000 clones, with approximately 90% appearing a single time and around 3% taken by the ten largest. The data derive from a study of T cell responses to AZD1222 COVID-19 vaccine. The study, taken as a whole, reports: Baseline seropositives among AZD1222 recipients totaled only six or seven. Donors were chiefly white British, with a greater number of females, and clonal diversity was perhaps underestimated.

The CDR3 sequence is 16 residues long. Germline CDR1 and CDR2: SGHTA and FQGNSA. Trimming took off 5 bases at V and 10 bases at J, with 24 bases between the two ends. The sample was peripheral blood, taken on day 0 of AZD1222 vaccination. The rearrangement uses TRBV7-2 and TRBJ2-1; the D is unclear. This clonotype was obtained from an adult in good health. CDR3 in DNA: TGTGCCAGCAGCGGCGCCTTGGGGTTGACAATGAAGGAGCAGTTCTTC. Amino acids: CASSGALGLTMKEQFF. Filled out from reference TRBV7-2 and TRBJ2-1, the complete variable domain reads GAGVSQSPSNKVTEKGKDVELRCDPISGHTALYWYRQSLGQGLEFLIYFQGNSAPDKSGLPSDRFSAERTGGSVSTLTIQRTQQEDSAVYLCASSGALGLTMKEQFFGPGTRLTVL.